The present entry profiles one T cell receptor beta chain with its context. Under the authors' procedure: Counts of nucleated cells, estimated from reference gene primer amplification, were obtained. Using immunoSEQ multiplex PCR, the repertoire was profiled, and TCRdb retains in-frame clones only, with some absent. That table supplies the V and J calls and clone size; D and trimming were determined from the DNA. The data show 150,000 or so clones, 81% seen once. The data were taken from a study of blood T cell repertoires in COVID-19. Study information: Acute-phase and convalescent COVID-19 samples originated in the United States, Italy and Spain. The analysed material was cDNA or gDNA that came from T cells, B-cell-depleted T cells, or PBMCs.

Germline CDR1 LGHNT, CDR2 FRNRAP. The CDR3 sequence is 17 residues long. With V trimmed by 1 base and J by 5 bases, 9 bases remained unmatched. This TCR was recovered from a man in his sixties with active or convalescent COVID-19. The chain recombines TRBV12-5 with TRBJ2-1, with 9 nucleotides matching TRBD1. Sequenced sample: peripheral blood. CDR3 sequence reads: CASGLADTGGLDNEQFF. CDR3 nucleotide sequence: TGTGCTAGTGGTTTGGCAGACACAGGGGGCTTAGACAATGAGCAGTTCTTC.